This T cell receptor beta chain was recorded in a study of CD8 T cells in ankylosing spondylitis. In this sample, this clonotype turned up many times. Each CDR3 protein gets one entry after TCRdb re-called the 5' RACE reads with MiXCR. The sample lists 100,000 to 150,000 distinct CDR3 sequences; more than 9.5% were seen once. There are 14 residues in the CDR3. Germline assignment: CDR1 DFQATT and CDR2 SNEGSKA (reference sequence). The J segment lost 5 bases and the V segment lost 6 bases, leaving 10 bases of the junction unmatched. Sequenced input: blood, either unsorted or a sorted T cell fraction (not recorded which). The chain carries TRBV20-1 and TRBJ2-1; 7 bases align to TRBD2. The receptor was derived from a female donor with ankylosing spondylitis or in good health (not recorded which). The CDR3 here is CSATSGTMDNEQFF. The DNA of the CDR3 is TGCAGTGCAACCTCCGGGACTATGGACAATGAGCAGTTCTTC.